Each of the 15 T cell receptor beta chains below was sequenced from the same sample in a study of blood T cell repertoires in COVID-19. Sequencing used immunoSEQ multiplex PCR; TCRdb keeps in-frame clones, though not all of them. The table lists about 50,000 clones, roughly four fifths of them singletons. Sequencing was done on a sample of peripheral blood. The source of these receptors is a man between 65 and 79 years old with active COVID-19.

The V call is TRBV2, the J call TRBJ1-1; tentative D call: TRBD1 (6 bases). Germline V CDR1 and CDR2: SNHLY, FYNNEI. The CDR3 runs to 15 residues. V was shortened by 7 bases and J by 1 base, with 16 bases between the two germline ends. Written as DNA, the CDR3 is TGTGCCAGCACAGAACGGGGGGCGGAGAACACTGAAGCTTTCTTT. Amino acids: CASTERGAENTEAFF.

The chain combines TRBV6-5 with TRBJ2-3, with D tentatively TRBD2 (5 bases). The CDR3 loop spans 15 amino acids. V was shortened by 5 bases and J by 2 bases, with 14 bases between the two germline ends. Germline lookup yields CDR1 MNHEY and CDR2 SVGAGI. CDR3 amino acids: CASSRPDSYTDTQYF. CDR3 DNA sequence: TGTGCCAGCAGTCGCCCGGACTCTTACACAGATACGCAGTATTTT.

This sequence joins TRBV6-5 and TRBJ2-1, with a possible D match to TRBD1 (6 bases). The CDR3 runs 15 residues. Germline V gene data show CDR1 as MNHEY and CDR2 as SVGAGI. V was shortened by 10 bases and J by 0 bases, with 16 bases between the two germline ends. The CDR3: CATHPGQRSYNEQFF. The CDR3 bases are TGTGCCACCCATCCCGGACAGCGCTCCTACAATGAGCAGTTCTTC.

The chain links TRBV9 to TRBJ1-1; 7 bases align to TRBD1. CDR1 and CDR2 (germline): SGDLS, YYNGEE. The CDR3 extends over 14 amino acids. J gave up 1 base and V 3 bases, and 3 bases lay outside the gene matches. The CDR3 region has the DNA TGTGCCAGCAGCGCGGGACAGAGGAACACTGAAGCTTTCTTT. It is translated as CASSAGQRNTEAFF. Full variable domain (outside the CDR3, taken from reference TRBV9 and TRBJ1-1): DSGVTQTPKHLITATGQRVTLRCSPRSGDLSVYWYQQSLDQGLQFLIQYYNGEERAKGNILERFSAQQFPDLHSELNLSSLELGDSALYFCASSAGQRNTEAFFGQGTRLTVV.

CDR3 coding DNA: TGTGCCAGTAGGCAGGGAAGAAACTATGGCTACACCTTC. Amino acid sequence: CASRQGRNYGYTF. This chain uses TRBV19 with TRBJ1-2; D is perhaps TRBD1 (5 bases). CDR1 and CDR2 from the germline V gene are LNHDA and SQIVND (reference sequence). V lost 6 bases to trimming and J lost 2 bases, with 10 bases between them. The CDR3 consists of 13 residues.

V and J are TRBV7-9 and TRBJ1-4; unclear D gene. The V end was cut by 0 bases, the J end by 4 bases, with 6 bases between. This CDR3 comprises 14 residues. Germline V gene sequence: CDR1 SEHNR, CDR2 FQNEAQ (reference sequence). In nucleotides, the CDR3 is TGTGCCAGCAGCTTAGCCGGCGGTAATGAAAAACTGTTTTTT. The encoded protein is CASSLAGGNEKLFF. The full variable domain, in which reference TRBV7-9 and TRBJ1-4 provide the parts outside the CDR3, is DTGVSQNPRHKITKRGQNVTFRCDPISEHNRLYWYRQTLGQGPEFLTYFQNEAQLEKSRLLSDRFSAERPKGSFSTLEIQRTEQGDSAMYLCASSLAGGNEKLFFGSGTQLSVL.

The chain links TRBV18 to TRBJ1-2; a possible D gene is TRBD1 (6 bases). The CDR3 runs 17 residues. The ends were cut back, 4 bases at V and 0 bases at J, with 18 bases in the middle. Germline V gives CDR1 KGHSH, CDR2 LQKENI. The CDR3 nucleotides read TGTGCCAGCTCACTACGGACGGACAGATCGGCTAACTATGGCTACACCTTC. Amino acids: CASSLRTDRSANYGYTF.

This clone was seen a single time. The chain has TRBV4-1 and TRBJ1-3, with 7 bases identical to TRBD1. The V gene's germline CDR1 is MGHRA and CDR2 YSYEKL. The V and J ends lost 1 base and 0 bases, in that order; junction bases with no gene match: 3. The CDR3 totals 16 residues. CDR3 in amino acids: CASSQVGGSSGNTIYF. For the CDR3, the DNA is TGCGCCAGCAGCCAAGTAGGGGGCTCCTCTGGAAACACCATATATTTT.

The chain carries TRBV7-2 and TRBJ2-4, with 7 nucleotides matching TRBD2. CDR1 and CDR2 from the germline V gene are SGHTA and FQGNSA. The length of the CDR3 is 16 residues. Germline trimming cut 5 bases from V and 1 base from J; bases unmatched to any gene: 8. CDR3 protein: CASSPLGAGAKNIQYF. DNA for the CDR3: TGTGCCAGCAGCCCCCTAGGAGCGGGGGCCAAAAACATTCAGTACTTC.

This clone was seen a few times. The CDR3 loop is CATILGGSAYEQYF. CDR3 nucleotide sequence: TGTGCCACCATCTTAGGAGGGAGCGCCTACGAGCAGTACTTC. This sequence joins TRBV10-3 and TRBJ2-7, with D possibly matching TRBD2 (6 bases). Germline CDR1 reads ENHRY; CDR2 reads SYGVKD. There are 14 residues in the CDR3. V lost 10 bases and J lost 2, with 18 bases in between.

The chain recombines TRBV19 with TRBJ2-7; D is undetermined. V was pared by 5 bases and J by 1 base, with 6 bases between. Germline values: CDR1 LNHDA, CDR2 SQIVND (reference sequence). The CDR3 runs 12 residues. For the CDR3, the DNA is TGTGCCAGTAGTGCACGGTCCTACGAGCAGTACTTC. This encodes CASSARSYEQYF.

The chain joins TRBV11-3 to TRBJ2-1; D is possibly TRBD1 (5 bases). V was pared by 1 base and J by 6 bases, with 10 bases between. There are 14 residues in the CDR3. Germline CDR1 is SGHNT and CDR2 is YENEEA. CDR3 DNA sequence: TGTGCCAGCAGCTTAGGACAGCCGGGCAATGAGCAGTTCTTC. The encoded protein is CASSLGQPGNEQFF.

This sequence joins TRBV6-2 or TRBV6-3 and TRBJ2-4; D perhaps matches TRBD2 (6 bases). V lost 1 base and J 0 bases, leaving 13 bases between the germline ends. This CDR3 has 17 residues. The V gene's germline CDR1 is MNHEY and CDR2 SVGEGT. CDR3 sequence (DNA): TGTGCCAGCAGTTACTTGGGTCAGGGACTAGCCAAAAACATTCAGTACTTC. Its translation is CASSYLGQGLAKNIQYF.

The CDR3 sequence: CASSLDRESYGYTF. The CDR3 DNA reads as TGTGCCAGCAGCTTGGACAGGGAGTCATATGGCTACACCTTC. The V gene is TRBV5-4, the J gene TRBJ1-2, with a possible D match to TRBD1 (6 bases). CDR1 SGHNT and CDR2 YYREEE come from the germline V gene (reference sequence). CDR3 size: 14 residues. Trimming removed 0 bases from V and 5 bases from J, with 11 bases in between.

The genes are TRBV6-5 and TRBJ2-3, with D possibly matching TRBD2 (7 bases). CDR3 length equals 15 residues. CDR1 and CDR2 from the germline V gene are MNHEY and SVGAGI. Trimming stripped 5 bases from V and 4 bases from J, with 16 bases between. The CDR3 coding sequence is TGTGCCAGCAGTCTCCGGGGGGCGGGGGCAGATACGCAGTATTTT. Its translation: CASSLRGAGADTQYF.